This TCR beta chain comes out of a study of CD8+ T cells in alopecia areata. Samples from alopecia areata patients were lesional scalp punch biopsies and peripheral blood. The sequencing template was cDNA reverse transcribed from extracted RNA. The repertoire was sequenced with immunoSEQ multiplex PCR; TCRdb's copy has only in-frame clones and lacks some. The data show some 120,000 clones, roughly 50% seen once. Germline V gives CDR1 SEHNR, CDR2 FQNEAQ (reference sequence). The CDR3 consists of 14 residues. The V end was cut by 1 base, the J end by 5 bases, with 11 bases between. The sample taken for sequencing was NKG2D-low CD8+ T cells sorted from blood. V and J are TRBV7-9 and TRBJ2-5; D unclear. This receptor was taken from a human donor with alopecia areata. The DNA of the CDR3 is TGTGCCAGCAGCTTAGATAACCCGCAGGAGACCCAGTACTTC. Its protein product is CASSLDNPQETQYF.